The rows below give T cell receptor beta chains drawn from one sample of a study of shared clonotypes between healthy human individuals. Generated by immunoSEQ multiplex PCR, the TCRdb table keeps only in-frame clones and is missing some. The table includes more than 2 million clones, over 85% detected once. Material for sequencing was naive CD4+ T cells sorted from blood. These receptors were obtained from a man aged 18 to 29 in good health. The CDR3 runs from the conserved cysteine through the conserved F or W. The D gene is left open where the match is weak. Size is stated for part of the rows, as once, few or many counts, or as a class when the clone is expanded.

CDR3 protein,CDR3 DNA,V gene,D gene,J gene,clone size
CASSLPGNTEAFF,TGTGCCAGCAGTTTACCGGGTAACACTGAAGCTTTCTTT,TRBV28,-,TRBJ1-1,-
CASSKAYRGGNQPQHF,TGTGCCAGCAGCAAAGCCTACAGGGGTGGCAATCAGCCCCAGCATTTT,TRBV21-1,-,TRBJ1-5,-
CASSSSPWGSNQPQHF,TGTGCCAGCAGTTCCTCCCCATGGGGTAGCAATCAGCCCCAGCATTTT,TRBV28,-,TRBJ1-5,-
CSAEGQPQHF,TGCAGTGCCGAGGGTCAGCCCCAGCATTTT,TRBV20-1,-,TRBJ1-5,-
CASSDMWGDQPQHF,TGTGCCAGCAGTGATATGTGGGGAGATCAGCCCCAGCATTTT,TRBV6-1,-,TRBJ1-5,-
CASGWLAGYSYNEQFF,TGTGCTAGTGGTTGGCTAGCTGGGTACTCCTACAATGAGCAGTTCTTC,TRBV12-5,-,TRBJ2-1,-
CASSPAYPPLHF,TGTGCCAGCAGTCCCGCCTACCCACCCCTCCACTTT,TRBV28,-,TRBJ1-6,-
CASRDRQGFEKLFF,TGTGCCAGCAGAGATCGACAGGGGTTTGAAAAACTGTTTTTT,TRBV6-1,TRBD1,TRBJ1-4,-
CASSQVTGTPPRAQYF,TGTGCCAGCAGCCAAGTAACCGGGACACCTCCCAGGGCCCAGTACTTC,TRBV14,-,TRBJ2-5,-
CASRLAGQSYNEQFF,TGTGCCAGCAGGCTAGCGGGGCAGTCCTACAATGAGCAGTTCTTC,TRBV6-5,TRBD2,TRBJ2-1,-
CSGNRGASYNEQFF,TGCAGCGGAAACAGGGGCGCTTCCTACAATGAGCAGTTCTTC,TRBV29-1,TRBD1,TRBJ2-1,-
CASSVQDTGELFF,TGTGCCAGCAGCGTGCAGGACACCGGGGAGCTGTTTTTT,TRBV9,-,TRBJ2-2,-
CASSLGKTGFYGYTF,TGCGCCAGCAGCTTGGGGAAGACAGGGTTCTATGGCTACACCTTC,TRBV5-1,TRBD1,TRBJ1-2,-
CASSLQGKRDEKLFF,TGTGCCAGCAGCTTACAGGGAAAGAGGGATGAAAAACTGTTTTTT,TRBV11-3,-,TRBJ1-4,-
CASSLARGSGTGELFF,TGCGCCAGCAGCTTGGCCAGGGGTTCAGGCACCGGGGAGCTGTTTTTT,TRBV5-1,-,TRBJ2-2,-
CASSPAPGQGNGYTF,TGTGCCAGCAGCCCCGCCCCGGGACAGGGGAATGGCTACACCTTC,TRBV6-5,TRBD1,TRBJ1-2,-
CASSSHRTSGNTDTQYF,TGTGCCAGCAGCTCCCACCGTACGTCGGGCAACACAGATACGCAGTATTTT,TRBV7-9,-,TRBJ2-3,-
CASSLGTGLTDTQYF,TGTGCCAGCAGCTTGGGGACAGGGTTAACAGATACGCAGTATTTT,TRBV5-4,TRBD1,TRBJ2-3,-
CASSPSQINNSPLHF,TGTGCCAGCTCACCAAGTCAGATTAATAATTCACCCCTCCACTTT,TRBV18,-,TRBJ1-6,-
CASSLGQMKYSNQPQHF,TGTGCCAGCAGTTTAGGACAGATGAAATATAGCAATCAGCCCCAGCATTTT,TRBV28,-,TRBJ1-5,-
CASSVGPSGTYEQYF,TGTGCCAGCAGCGTAGGCCCCAGCGGGACCTACGAGCAGTACTTC,TRBV9,TRBD2,TRBJ2-7,-
CSVDATPSTDTQYF,TGCAGCGTTGACGCTACCCCTAGCACAGATACGCAGTATTTT,TRBV29-1,-,TRBJ2-3,-
CASSLDGHQPQHF,TGTGCCAGCAGCTTAGACGGACATCAGCCCCAGCATTTT,TRBV7-2,-,TRBJ1-5,-
CASSPTGASSYEQYF,TGTGCCAGCAGCCCCACAGGGGCCTCTTCCTACGAGCAGTACTTC,TRBV5-4,TRBD1,TRBJ2-7,-
CASSPMIAASYEQYF,TGTGCCAGCAGCCCGATGATCGCAGCATCCTACGAGCAGTACTTC,TRBV7-2,-,TRBJ2-7,once
CASSLTGSSGNTIYF,TGTGCCAGCAGCTTGACAGGGAGCTCTGGAAACACCATATATTTT,TRBV7-2,TRBD1,TRBJ1-3,-
CASSSQVSAFF,TGTGCCAGCAGTTCCCAGGTTTCAGCTTTCTTT,TRBV28,-,TRBJ1-1,-
CASSRVPYEQYF,TGTGCCAGCAGCCGTGTTCCCTACGAGCAGTACTTC,TRBV14,-,TRBJ2-7,-
CASSPLGVQETQYF,TGTGCCAGCAGTCCACTAGGAGTCCAAGAGACCCAGTACTTC,TRBV6-5,-,TRBJ2-5,once
CASSLSGRAENEQYF,TGTGCCAGCAGCTTGAGTGGGAGGGCCGAGAACGAGCAGTACTTC,TRBV11-2,TRBD2,TRBJ2-7,-
CASSRQGLNEQFF,TGTGCCAGCAGCCGACAGGGTTTAAATGAGCAGTTCTTC,TRBV6-5,TRBD1,TRBJ2-1,-
CATRTGGPYSNQPQHF,TGTGCCACCAGGACAGGGGGCCCTTATAGCAATCAGCCCCAGCATTTT,TRBV27,TRBD1,TRBJ1-5,-
CASSIQGASGELFF,TGTGCCAGTAGTATCCAGGGGGCCTCCGGGGAGCTGTTTTTT,TRBV19,TRBD1,TRBJ2-2,-
CASSPTGGDYNEQFF,TGCGCCAGCAGCCCGACAGGGGGAGACTACAATGAGCAGTTCTTC,TRBV5-1,TRBD1,TRBJ2-1,-
CASSLDRVSYTF,TGTGCCAGCAGTCTCGACAGGGTGAGCTACACCTTC,TRBV6-5,TRBD1,TRBJ1-2,-
CASSNFLGRDEQYF,TGCGCCAGCAGTAACTTTTTGGGTAGGGACGAGCAGTACTTC,TRBV10-1,-,TRBJ2-7,-
CASSLGTGLNQPQHF,TGCGCCAGCAGCTTGGGGACAGGGCTCAATCAGCCCCAGCATTTT,TRBV5-1,TRBD1,TRBJ1-5,-
CASSEARGTQYF,TGTGCCAGCAGTGAAGCGCGGGGCACCCAGTACTTC,TRBV2,-,TRBJ2-5,-
CAWIPTGANTGELFF,TGTGCCTGGATCCCGACAGGGGCGAACACCGGGGAGCTGTTTTTT,TRBV30,TRBD1,TRBJ2-2,once
CASSPNRAESEQYF,TGTGCCAGCTCACCTAACAGGGCGGAGAGCGAGCAGTACTTC,TRBV18,-,TRBJ2-7,-
CASTSRGVGGETQYF,TGTGCCAGCACCTCGCGGGGGGTCGGTGGAGAGACCCAGTACTTC,TRBV7-9,TRBD2,TRBJ2-5,-
CASSLGDFSGNTIYF,TGTGCCAGCAGCTTAGGGGACTTCTCTGGAAACACCATATATTTT,TRBV11-3,-,TRBJ1-3,-
CATSRGGTVDRGQYF,TGTGCCACCAGCAGAGGAGGGACTGTGGACCGCGGGCAGTACTTC,TRBV15,-,TRBJ2-7,-
CASRSDRAGTEAFF,TGTGCCAGCAGGTCGGACAGGGCTGGGACTGAAGCTTTCTTT,TRBV6-5,TRBD1,TRBJ1-1,once
CASSSPRTGLNTDTQYF,TGTGCCAGCAGCTCCCCTCGGACTGGGCTGAACACAGATACGCAGTATTTT,TRBV7-2,-,TRBJ2-3,once
CASSFNPQETQYF,TGTGCCAGCAGCTTCAATCCTCAAGAGACCCAGTACTTC,TRBV7-9,-,TRBJ2-5,-
CASSLLGVAGEQYF,TGTGCCAGCAGCTTATTGGGGGTGGCTGGCGAGCAGTACTTC,TRBV7-2,-,TRBJ2-7,once